This T cell receptor beta chain was sequenced during a study of T cells in Graves' hyperthyroidism and ophthalmopathy. General observations from the study: Most expanded thyroid clonotypes above 0.001 recurred in blood.

Amplification of TCR beta CDR3 regions was performed using RNA transcripts as template. The study used the HTBI primer set for a first-round RT-PCR of the TCR CDR3. TCRdb re-called the multiplex PCR reads with MiXCR, one entry per CDR3 protein. The data show 200,000 to 250,000 distinct CDR3 sequences, 17% seen once. Those patients with uncontrolled infection, other autoimmune disease, pregnancy or lactation were excluded. Diagnoses were made from clinical symptoms, serum measures (thyroxine and TRAb), thyroid ultrasound and orbital computed tomography. This clonotype was counted ten times or more. Its antigen is not identified. The CDR3 sequence is 12 residues long. V shed 7 bases and J shed 4 bases, with 8 bases lying between them.

The sample was blood. V is TRBV12-3 or TRBV12-4 and J is TRBJ2-1; D is undetermined. The source is a man over 45 with Graves' hyperthyroidism. The CDR3 region is CASTPDYNEQFF. The CDR3 DNA is TGTGCCAGCACCCCAGATTACAATGAGCAGTTCTTC.